This TCR beta chain was sequenced during a study of shared clonotypes between healthy human individuals (dated by TCRdb to 2019 to 2021). For the wider study: The cohort comprised a couple of women and a few men aged 18 to 49 years. The study deeply sequenced blood TCR repertoires of several healthy adults to estimate repertoire size and the extent of clonotype sharing between individuals. To increase sequencing depth and limit assay-specific biases, different laboratories used diverse techniques to prepare libraries and sequence TCR repertoires. Per donor, leukapheresis produced somewhere between about 0.85 and 8.9 billion PBMCs.

Using the deep immunoSEQ assay, multiplex PCR amplified TCR CDR3 regions from genomic DNA. Genomic DNA extracted from each cell subset was distributed evenly over all wells of several immunoSEQ 96-well plates, and each plate served as one replicate. Each replicate PCR for unsorted PBMC received approximately 300 ng genomic DNA, equal to about 30,000 T cell genomes. Ten immunoSEQ deep assay plates were used to sequence unsorted PBMC genomic DNA. Purified libraries were quantified with a Qubit 3.0 fluorometer, sized on a Bioanalyzer 2100, and re-quantified with the KAPA Library Quantification kit. Every immunoSEQ 96-well plate was sequenced on a separate single-read 150-cycle Illumina NextSeq 550 flow cell. The original pipeline was this. The immunoSEQ output contained only junctional sequences without quality scores, so filtering could not match that applied to full-length reads. Sequences were annotated with PyIR, a Python wrapper for IgBLAST v1.9, and V/J genes and CDR3 were assigned using IMGT germline references. Any read was removed if the V/J assignment was weak (E-value above 1e-6), the CDR3 was missing, or the read contained stop codons, out-of-frame junctions, or ambiguous translated residues. V3J clonotypes were defined as sequences sharing an identical inferred V gene, J gene, and CDR3 amino acid sequence. Percentage overlap between repertoires was computed as shared unique clonotypes divided by the size of the smaller repertoire. Three approaches were used to assess repertoire richness: RTK rarefaction, the Chao1 estimator, and Recon v2.1 estimates of unobserved clonotypes. As stored in TCRdb, this immuneACCESS dataset retains in-frame rearrangements with V and J assigned. A fraction of the clones does not appear; measured against another copy, unresolved V genes explain less than half of the discrepancy, and the remainder lacks a known reason. V and J calls and clone size are those listed in that table; D and trimming were worked out from the DNA. Within this sample are around 480,000 clones, with about 80% of them counted one time only. The ten most abundant clones make up approximately 12% of the sample.

The CDR3, from cysteine to phenylalanine, totals 13 residues. Only the CDR3 region is kept as DNA, spanning 39 bases read in frame from base 1. V gives up 5 bases and J gives up 7 bases, and the segment between their germline ends measures 12 bases. CDR1 and CDR2 are drawn from the germline V gene: SGHTA, FQGNSA. Results and caveats for the whole study, not just this receptor: Because the study included only a small number of donors, the genetic and exposure-history diversity represented was limited. Sampling was restricted to blood, and TCR repertoires in tissue are likely to differ from TCR repertoires in blood. Pairwise subsampling indicated that sequencing depth was expected to affect the degree of clonotype sharing among donors.

Healthy HIV-negative adults with no recently reported acute infections or vaccinations were included as donors. Only Caucasian adults living in Nashville, Tennessee, USA were represented among the donors. For unsorted samples, 100 million or so PBMCs were counted, and genomic DNA was extracted using the QIAamp DNA Blood Mini kit. Blood was collected by leukapheresis, and PBMCs were isolated by Ficoll-Histopaque density gradient centrifugation and then cryopreserved in liquid nitrogen vapor phase. Note on this clone: The antigen this receptor binds is unknown. No much larger clonotype is one base removed from it; base qualities were not supplied.

Material for sequencing was PBMCs. The origin of this receptor is a middle-aged woman in good health. Some clones in this sample may be carry-over from other donors' samples. This receptor chain uses TRBV7-2 and TRBJ2-1; no D gene is confidently identified. The sequenced DNA: TGTGCCAGCAGCCTCGGGTCAGCGAATGAGCAGTTCTTC. Translated, it gives CASSLGSANEQFF.